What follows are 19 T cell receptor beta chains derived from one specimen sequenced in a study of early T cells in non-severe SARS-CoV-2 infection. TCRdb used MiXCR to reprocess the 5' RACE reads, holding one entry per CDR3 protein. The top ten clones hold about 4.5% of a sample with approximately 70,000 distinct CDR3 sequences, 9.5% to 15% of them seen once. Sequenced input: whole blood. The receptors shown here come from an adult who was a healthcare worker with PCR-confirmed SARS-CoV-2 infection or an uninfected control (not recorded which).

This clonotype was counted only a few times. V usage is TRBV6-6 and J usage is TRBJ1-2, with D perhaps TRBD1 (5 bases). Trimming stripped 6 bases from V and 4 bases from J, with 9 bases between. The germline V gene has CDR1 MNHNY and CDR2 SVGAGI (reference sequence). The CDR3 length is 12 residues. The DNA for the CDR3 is TGTGCCAGCAGGGGGGACCTCTATGGCTACACCTTC. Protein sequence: CASRGDLYGYTF.

Written as DNA, the CDR3 is TGTGCCAGCAGTTACTCGAATTCAGGTTTGGAGCAGTACTTC. This translates into CASSYSNSGLEQYF. The chain carries TRBV6-6 and TRBJ2-7; D gene uncertain. Germline V gives CDR1 MNHNY, CDR2 SVGAGI (reference sequence). Trimming pared 0 bases from V and 7 bases from J, leaving 13 bases between. This CDR3 has 14 amino acids.

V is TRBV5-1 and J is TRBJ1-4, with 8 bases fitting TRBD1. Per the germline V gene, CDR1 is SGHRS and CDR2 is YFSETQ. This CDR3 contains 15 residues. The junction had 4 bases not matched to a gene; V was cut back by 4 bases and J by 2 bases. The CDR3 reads CASSHQGATNEKLFF. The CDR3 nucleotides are TGCGCCAGCAGCCATCAGGGGGCGACTAATGAAAAACTGTTTTTT.

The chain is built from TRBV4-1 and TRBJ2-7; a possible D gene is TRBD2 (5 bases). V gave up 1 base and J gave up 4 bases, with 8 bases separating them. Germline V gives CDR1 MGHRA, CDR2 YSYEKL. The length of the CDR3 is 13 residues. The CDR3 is CASSQVEEYEQYF. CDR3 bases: TGCGCCAGCAGCCAAGTGGAGGAGTACGAGCAGTACTTC.

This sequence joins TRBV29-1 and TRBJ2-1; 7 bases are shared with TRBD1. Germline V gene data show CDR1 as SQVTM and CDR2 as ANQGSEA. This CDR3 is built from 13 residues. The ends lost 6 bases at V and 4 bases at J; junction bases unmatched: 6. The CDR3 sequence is CSVNRGPYNEQFF. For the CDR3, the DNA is TGCAGCGTAAACAGGGGTCCGTACAATGAGCAGTTCTTC.

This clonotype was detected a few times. The CDR3 here is CASSNTGSTSHYGYTF. The CDR3 bases are TGTGCCAGCAGTAATACCGGGTCAACGAGTCACTATGGCTACACCTTC. The chain couples TRBV14 to TRBJ1-2; D unresolved. Germline V gene sequence: CDR1 SGHDN, CDR2 FVKESK. V shed 6 bases and J shed 3 bases, with 20 bases lying between them. CDR3 length equals 16 residues.

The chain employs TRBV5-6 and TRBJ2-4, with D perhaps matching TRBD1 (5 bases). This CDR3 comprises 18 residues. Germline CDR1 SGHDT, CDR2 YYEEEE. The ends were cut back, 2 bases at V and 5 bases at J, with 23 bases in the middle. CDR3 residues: CASSFIGAWTPRENIQYF. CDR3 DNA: TGTGCCAGCAGCTTCATAGGGGCTTGGACCCCACGAGAAAACATTCAGTACTTC.

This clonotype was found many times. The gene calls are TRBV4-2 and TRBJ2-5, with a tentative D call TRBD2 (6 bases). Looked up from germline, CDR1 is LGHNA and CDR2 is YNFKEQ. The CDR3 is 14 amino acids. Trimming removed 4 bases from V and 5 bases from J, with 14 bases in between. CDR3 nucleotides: TGTGCCAGCAGCCGGGAGGCGATTGAGGAGACCCAGTACTTC. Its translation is CASSREAIEETQYF.

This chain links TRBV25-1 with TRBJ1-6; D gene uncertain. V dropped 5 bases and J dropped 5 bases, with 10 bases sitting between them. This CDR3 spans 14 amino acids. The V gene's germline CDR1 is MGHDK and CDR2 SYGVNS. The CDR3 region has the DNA TGTGCCAGCAGTCCCCCCCAAGATAATTCACCCCTCCACTTT. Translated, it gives CASSPPQDNSPLHF.

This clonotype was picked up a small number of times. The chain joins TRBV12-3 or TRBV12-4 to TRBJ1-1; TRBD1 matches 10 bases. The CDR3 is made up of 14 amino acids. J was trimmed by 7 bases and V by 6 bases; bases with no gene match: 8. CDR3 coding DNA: TGTGCCAGCAGCCCGGGACAGGGGAAATATGAAGCTTTCTTT. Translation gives CASSPGQGKYEAFF.

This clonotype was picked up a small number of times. Written as DNA, the CDR3 is TGTGCCTGGAGTGTCCGCGCAGGGGGGGAGCTGTTTTTT. This sequence encodes CAWSVRAGGELFF. The chain carries TRBV30 and TRBJ2-2; D might be TRBD1 (5 bases). The ends were cut back, 0 bases at V and 8 bases at J, with 10 bases in the middle. Germline V gives CDR1 GTSNPN, CDR2 SVGIG (reference sequence). The CDR3 runs 13 residues.

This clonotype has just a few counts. The DNA of the CDR3 is TGTGCCAGCAGCTTAGCGGGCCGACAGGGGCTCGGCGAGCAGTACTTC. Protein product: CASSLAGRQGLGEQYF. V and J are TRBV7-6 and TRBJ2-7, with 8 bases aligning to TRBD1. The CDR3 is 16 residues long. V lost 0 bases to trimming and J lost 6 bases; unmatched junction nucleotides: 10. Per the germline V gene, CDR1 is SGHVS and CDR2 is FNYEAQ.

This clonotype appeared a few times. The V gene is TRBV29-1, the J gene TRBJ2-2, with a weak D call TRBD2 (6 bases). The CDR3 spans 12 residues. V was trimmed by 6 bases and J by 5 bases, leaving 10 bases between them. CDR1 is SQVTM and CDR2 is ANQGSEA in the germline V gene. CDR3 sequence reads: CSVGGVTGELFF. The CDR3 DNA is TGCAGCGTGGGGGGTGTGACCGGGGAGCTGTTTTTT.

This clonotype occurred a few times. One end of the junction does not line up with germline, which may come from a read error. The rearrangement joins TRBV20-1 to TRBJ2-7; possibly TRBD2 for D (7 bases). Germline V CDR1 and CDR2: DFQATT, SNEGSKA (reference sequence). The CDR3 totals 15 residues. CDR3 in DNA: TGCAGTGCATCTCCCCCGGGGGGCGCTTGGTACGAACAGTACTTC. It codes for CSASPPGGAWYEQYF.

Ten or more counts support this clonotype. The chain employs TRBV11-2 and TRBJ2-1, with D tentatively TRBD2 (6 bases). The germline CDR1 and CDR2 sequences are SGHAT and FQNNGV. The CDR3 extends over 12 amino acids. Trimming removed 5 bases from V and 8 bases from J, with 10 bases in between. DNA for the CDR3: TGTGCCAGCAGCCCGTGGGACTATGAGCAGTTCTTC. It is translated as CASSPWDYEQFF. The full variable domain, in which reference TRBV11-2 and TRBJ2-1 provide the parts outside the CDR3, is EAGVAQSPRYKIIEKRQSVAFWCNPISGHATLYWYQQILGQGPKLLIQFQNNGVVDDSQLPKDRFSAERLKGVDSTLKIQPAKLEDSAVYLCASSPWDYEQFFGPGTRLTVL.

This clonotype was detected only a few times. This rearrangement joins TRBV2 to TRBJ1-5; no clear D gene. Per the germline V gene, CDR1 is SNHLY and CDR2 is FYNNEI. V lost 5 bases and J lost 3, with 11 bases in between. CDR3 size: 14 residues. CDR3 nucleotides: TGTGCCAGCAGTTCTTCAGTTTACAATCAGCCCCAGCATTTT. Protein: CASSSSVYNQPQHF.

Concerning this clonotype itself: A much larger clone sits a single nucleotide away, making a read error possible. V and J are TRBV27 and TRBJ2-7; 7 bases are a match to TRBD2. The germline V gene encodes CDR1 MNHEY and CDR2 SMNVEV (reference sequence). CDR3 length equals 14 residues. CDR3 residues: CVSSFSGLVYEQYF. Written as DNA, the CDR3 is TGTGTCAGCAGTTTTAGCGGACTAGTGTACGAGCAGTACTTC.

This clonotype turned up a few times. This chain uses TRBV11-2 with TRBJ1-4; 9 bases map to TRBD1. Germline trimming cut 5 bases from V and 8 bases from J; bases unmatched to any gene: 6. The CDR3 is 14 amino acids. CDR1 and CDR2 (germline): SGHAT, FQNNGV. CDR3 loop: CASSTGQGPEKLFF. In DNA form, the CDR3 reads TGTGCCAGCAGCACCGGACAGGGGCCAGAAAAACTGTTTTTT. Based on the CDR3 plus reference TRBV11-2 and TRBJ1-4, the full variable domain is EAGVAQSPRYKIIEKRQSVAFWCNPISGHATLYWYQQILGQGPKLLIQFQNNGVVDDSQLPKDRFSAERLKGVDSTLKIQPAKLEDSAVYLCASSTGQGPEKLFFGSGTQLSVL.

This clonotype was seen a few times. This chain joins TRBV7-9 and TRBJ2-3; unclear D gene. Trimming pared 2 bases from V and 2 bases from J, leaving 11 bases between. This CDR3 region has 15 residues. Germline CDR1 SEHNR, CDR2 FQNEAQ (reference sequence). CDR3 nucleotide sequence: TGTGCCAGCAGCTTAAGGCTAGGTACCACAGATACGCAGTATTTT. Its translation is CASSLRLGTTDTQYF. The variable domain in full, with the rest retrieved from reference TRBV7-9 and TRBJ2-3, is DTGVSQNPRHKITKRGQNVTFRCDPISEHNRLYWYRQTLGQGPEFLTYFQNEAQLEKSRLLSDRFSAERPKGSFSTLEIQRTEQGDSAMYLCASSLRLGTTDTQYFGPGTRLTVL.